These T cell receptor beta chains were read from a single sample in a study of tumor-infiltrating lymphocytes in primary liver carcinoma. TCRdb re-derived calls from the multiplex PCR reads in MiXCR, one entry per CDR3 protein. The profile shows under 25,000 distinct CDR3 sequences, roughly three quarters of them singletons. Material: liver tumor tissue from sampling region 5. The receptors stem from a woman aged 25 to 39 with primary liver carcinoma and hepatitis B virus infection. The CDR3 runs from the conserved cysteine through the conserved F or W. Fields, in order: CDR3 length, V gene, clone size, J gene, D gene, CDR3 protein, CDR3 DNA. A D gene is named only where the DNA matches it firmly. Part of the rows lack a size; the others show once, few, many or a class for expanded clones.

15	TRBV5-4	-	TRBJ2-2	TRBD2	CACSFMAGGPGELFF	TGTGCCTGCAGTTTCATGGCGGGAGGGCCCGGGGAGCTGTTTTTT
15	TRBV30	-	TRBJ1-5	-	CAWSAKGGGHQPQHF	TGTGCCTGGAGTGCAAAGGGAGGGGGACATCAGCCCCAGCATTTT
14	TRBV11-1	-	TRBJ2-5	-	CVGSWAGGTGTHYF	-
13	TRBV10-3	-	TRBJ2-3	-	CATSELYGDTQYF	TGTGCCACCAGTGAACTGTACGGGGATACGCAGTATTTT
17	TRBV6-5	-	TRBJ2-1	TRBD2	CASSFAGTSGSSYEQFF	TGTGCAAGCAGTTTCGCCGGGACTAGCGGGAGCTCCTACGAGCAGTTCTTC
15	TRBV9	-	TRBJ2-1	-	CASSSWGSGGNEQFF	TGTGCCAGCAGCTCCTGGGGTAGCGGAGGGAATGAGCAGTTCTTC
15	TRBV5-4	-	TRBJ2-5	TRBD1	CASSPGQGGEEIQYF	TGCGCCAGCAGCCCGGGACAGGGAGGGGAAGAGATCCAGTACTTC
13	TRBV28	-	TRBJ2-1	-	CASSINTRALQLF	TGTGCGAGCAGCATCAACACCCGAGCCTTGCAGTTATTC
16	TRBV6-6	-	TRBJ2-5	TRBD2	CASSFDPSRERDTQYF	TGTGCCAGCAGTTTCGACCCCTCGCGGGAGAGAGATACCCAGTACTTC
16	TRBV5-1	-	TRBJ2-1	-	CASSFAISPGSNKQFF	TGCGCAAGCAGCTTTGCGATATCCCCGGGGTCCAATAAGCAGTTCTTC
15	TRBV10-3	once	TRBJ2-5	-	CAISESVTRQETRYF	TGTGCCATCAGTGAGTCGGTCACCAGACAAGAGACCCGGTACTTC
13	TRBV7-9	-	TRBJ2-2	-	CASSRGDTGELFF	TGTGCCAGCAGTAGGGGGGACACCGGGGAGTTGTTTTTT
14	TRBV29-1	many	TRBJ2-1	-	CSVVRLESYNEHFF	TGCAGCGTCGTTCGGCTAGAATCCTACAATGAGCACTTCTTC
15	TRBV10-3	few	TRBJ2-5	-	CAISESATGQETQYF	TGTGCTATCAGTGAGTCGGCTACCGGACAGGAGACCCAGTACTTC
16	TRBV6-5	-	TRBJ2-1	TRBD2	CASSYAGTSGTNEQLF	TGTGCCAGCAGTTACGCAGGGACTAGCGGGACCAATGAGCAGCTCTTC
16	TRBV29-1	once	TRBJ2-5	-	CSVEFTRLGVQETQYF	TGCAGCGTTGAATTCACCCGGTTAGGAGTCCAAGAGACCCAGTACTTC
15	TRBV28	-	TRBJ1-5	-	CASRVGGRGNQPHHF	TGTGCCAGCAGGGTGGGGGGCCGAGGCAATCAGCCCCACCATTTT
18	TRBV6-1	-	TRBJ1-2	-	CASSERFLVLKSNYGYTF	TGTGCCAGCAGTGAGCGCTTCCTGGTCCTTAAATCTAACTATGGCTACACCTTC
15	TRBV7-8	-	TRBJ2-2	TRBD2	CVGRRAGGATGELFF	TGTGTCGGTAGGAGGGCGGGAGGAGCCACCGGGGAGCTGTTTTTT
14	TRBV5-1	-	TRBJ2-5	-	CASSLAGGAETQNF	TGCGCTAGCAGCTTGGCTGGAGGGGCAGAGACCCAGAACTTC
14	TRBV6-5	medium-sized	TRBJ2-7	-	CASSLLQMKNEQYF	TGTGCCAGCAGCCTCTTACAGATGAAGAACGAGCAGTACTTC
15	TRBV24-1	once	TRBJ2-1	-	CATRGMDITYNEQFF	TGTGCCACCAGGGGAATGGACATCACCTACAATGAGCAGTTCTTC
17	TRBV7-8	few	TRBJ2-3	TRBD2	CASSLEEASGSTETQYF	TGTGCCAGCAGCTTAGAAGAGGCTAGCGGGAGCACAGAAACGCAGTATTTT
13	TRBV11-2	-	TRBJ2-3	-	CASSIVNSDTQYF	TGTGCCAGCAGTATAGTGAACTCCGATACGCAGTACTTT
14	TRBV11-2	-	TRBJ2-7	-	CASSLDTSSYEQYF	TGTGCCAGCAGCTTAGACACTAGTTCCTACGAGCAGTACTTC